The rows below give T cell receptor beta chains drawn from one sample of a study of blood T cell repertoires in COVID-19. Only in-frame clones appear in the TCRdb table, and some are missing; sequencing was by immunoSEQ multiplex PCR. The sample has about 52,000 clones; around 86% are singletons. Sequenced input: peripheral blood. The receptors shown here come from a woman aged 80 or over with acute or convalescent COVID-19. CDR3s include the opening cysteine and the closing phenylalanine or tryptophan. The D gene is left open where the match is weak. Some rows mark clone size as missing; the rest say once, few, many or name a class of expanded clone.

TRBD1	TRBV3-1/TRBV3-2	TRBJ1-3	.	CASSQDRGDTIYF
.	TRBV2	TRBJ2-1	.	CASSVVENDGEQFF
TRBD1	TRBV27	TRBJ2-5	.	CASSFTQGETQYF
.	TRBV3-1/TRBV3-2	TRBJ1-1	.	CASSQGQGLLAAFF
.	TRBV6-6	TRBJ1-1	.	CASSGQYGEAFF
TRBD2	TRBV20-1	TRBJ2-1	.	CSASPQAGGIYEQFF
.	TRBV27	TRBJ1-6	.	CASRVGGTNSPLHF
.	TRBV21-1	TRBJ1-2	.	CASSPESRKEGYTF
.	TRBV3-1/TRBV3-2	TRBJ2-1	.	CASSASSYNEQFF
TRBD2	TRBV10-3	TRBJ2-2	.	CAISGGLAETTGELFF
.	TRBV27	TRBJ2-1	.	CASSYNNEQFF
.	TRBV10-3	TRBJ1-5	.	CAISLQGGNQPQHF
.	TRBV5-1	TRBJ1-2	.	CASSLSGGYYGYTF
TRBD1	TRBV5-1	TRBJ1-4	.	CASSLLQGKEKLFF
TRBD1	TRBV7-9	TRBJ1-1	.	CASRGSKTGTTEAFF
.	TRBV19	TRBJ1-1	.	CASSIGGSRRNTEAFF
TRBD1	TRBV13	TRBJ1-1	.	CASSSGTANTEAFF
.	TRBV7-3	TRBJ2-1	once	CASSLTQGYEQFF
.	TRBV6-5	TRBJ1-3	.	CAGRLGAFSGNTIYF
.	TRBV19	TRBJ2-1	.	CASSFHRALKDYNEQFF
.	TRBV11-3	TRBJ2-7	.	CASSLTGSTYEQYF
.	TRBV5-1	TRBJ1-2	.	CASSFEGPRLGGYTF
.	TRBV7-9	TRBJ2-1	.	CASSQPGVEQFF
.	TRBV5-6	TRBJ2-5	.	CASSLFSGTPIETQYF
TRBD1	TRBV27	TRBJ2-3	.	CASKRDRVQDTQYF
TRBD1	TRBV2	TRBJ1-4	.	CASSDRGQANEKLFF
.	TRBV6-2/TRBV6-3	TRBJ1-3	.	CASSLVSGNTIYF
TRBD1	TRBV4-2	TRBJ1-4	.	CASSRGGTGRSLATNEKLFF
TRBD1	TRBV5-5	TRBJ2-4	.	CASSLTGVAKNIQYF
.	TRBV15	TRBJ1-1	.	CATQTVDTEAFF
TRBD1	TRBV7-9	TRBJ1-1	.	CASSPQGALDTEAFF
TRBD1	TRBV7-9	TRBJ2-1	.	CASSSWTGINEQFF
.	TRBV27	TRBJ1-4	.	CASSPYATNEKLFF
.	TRBV27	TRBJ1-3	.	CASSSGYSGNTIYF
TRBD1	TRBV30	TRBJ1-2	.	CAWSPLPGQGSGYTF
.	TRBV7-9	TRBJ2-2	.	CASSLVGGLGNGELFF
.	TRBV6-2/TRBV6-3	TRBJ2-4	.	CASSYTGTRNIQYF
.	TRBV5-1	TRBJ1-6	few	CASSPEAGISSSPLHF
.	TRBV20-1	TRBJ2-2	.	CSASAGVAGELFF
TRBD1	TRBV5-6	TRBJ1-2	.	CASSLAQQGYGYTF
.	TRBV4-1	TRBJ1-5	.	CASSQVYGGQANQPQHF
.	TRBV14	TRBJ1-2	.	CASSQVAGLNYGYTF
TRBD2	TRBV27	TRBJ2-5	.	CASSLFFLDRLQEGLKETQYF